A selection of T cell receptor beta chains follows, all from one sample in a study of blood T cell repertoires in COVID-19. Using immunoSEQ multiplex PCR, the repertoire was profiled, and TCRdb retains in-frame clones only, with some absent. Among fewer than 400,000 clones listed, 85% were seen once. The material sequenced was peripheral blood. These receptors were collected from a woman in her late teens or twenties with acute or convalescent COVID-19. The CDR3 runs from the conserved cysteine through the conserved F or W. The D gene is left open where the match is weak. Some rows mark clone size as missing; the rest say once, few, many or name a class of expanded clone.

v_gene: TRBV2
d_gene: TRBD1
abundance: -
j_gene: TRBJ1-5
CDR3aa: CASSEDRGSNQPQHF
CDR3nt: TGTGCCAGCAGTGAAGACAGGGGAAGCAATCAGCCCCAGCATTTT

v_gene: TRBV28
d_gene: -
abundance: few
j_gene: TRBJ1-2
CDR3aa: CASSFQGGYGYTF
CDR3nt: TGTGCCAGCAGTTTCCAGGGAGGCTATGGCTACACCTTC

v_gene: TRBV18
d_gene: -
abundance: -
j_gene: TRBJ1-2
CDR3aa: CASSPSGQSANYGYTF
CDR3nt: TGTGCCAGCTCACCAAGCGGACAGTCCGCTAACTATGGCTACACCTTC

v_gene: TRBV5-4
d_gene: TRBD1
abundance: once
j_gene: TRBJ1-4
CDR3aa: CASSPGQGEKLFF
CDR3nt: TGTGCCAGCAGCCCAGGACAGGGTGAAAAACTGTTTTTT

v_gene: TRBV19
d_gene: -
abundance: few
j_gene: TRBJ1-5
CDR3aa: CASSRRDRQNQPQHF
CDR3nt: TGTGCCAGTAGCCGGAGGGACCGTCAAAATCAGCCCCAGCATTTT

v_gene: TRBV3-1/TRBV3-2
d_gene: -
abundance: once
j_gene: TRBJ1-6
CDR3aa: CASSQEGGADSPLHF
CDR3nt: TGTGCCAGCAGCCAAGAGGGGGGGGCCGATTCACCCCTCCACTTT

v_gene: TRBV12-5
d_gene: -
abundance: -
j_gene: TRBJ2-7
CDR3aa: CASGGELSYEQYF
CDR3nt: TGTGCTAGTGGCGGGGAGTTGTCCTACGAGCAGTACTTC

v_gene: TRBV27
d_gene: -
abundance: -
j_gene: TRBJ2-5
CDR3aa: CASSLEGRRQETQYF
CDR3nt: TGTGCCAGCAGTTTGGAGGGAAGGAGACAAGAGACCCAGTACTTC

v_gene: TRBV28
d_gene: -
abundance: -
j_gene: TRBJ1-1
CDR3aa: CASTINQGYEAFF
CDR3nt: TGTGCCAGCACCATAAACCAGGGTTATGAAGCTTTCTTT

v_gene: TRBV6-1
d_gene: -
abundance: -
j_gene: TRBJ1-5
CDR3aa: CASSVQELNSNQPQHF
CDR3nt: TGTGCCAGCAGTGTCCAGGAATTGAATAGCAATCAGCCCCAGCATTTT

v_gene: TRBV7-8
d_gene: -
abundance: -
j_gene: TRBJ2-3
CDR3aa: CASSLAAGGRTDTQYF
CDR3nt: TGTGCCAGCAGCTTAGCCGCAGGGGGGCGAACAGATACGCAGTATTTT

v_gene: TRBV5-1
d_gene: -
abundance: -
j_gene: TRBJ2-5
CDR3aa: CASSTELGGRTQYF
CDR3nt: TGCGCCAGCAGCACGGAACTAGGAGGTCGGACCCAGTACTTC

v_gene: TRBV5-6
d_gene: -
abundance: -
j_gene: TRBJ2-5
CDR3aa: CASSGKVRTQETQYF
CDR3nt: TGTGCCAGCAGCGGCAAGGTTAGGACACAAGAGACCCAGTACTTC

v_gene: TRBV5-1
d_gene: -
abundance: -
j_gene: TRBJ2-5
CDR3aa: CASSLGGNQETQYF
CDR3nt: TGCGCCAGCAGCTTGGGAGGGAACCAAGAGACCCAGTACTTC

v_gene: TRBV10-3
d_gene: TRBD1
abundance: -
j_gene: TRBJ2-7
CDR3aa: CAISEQDRDHEQYF
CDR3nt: TGTGCCATCAGTGAGCAGGACAGGGACCACGAGCAGTACTTC

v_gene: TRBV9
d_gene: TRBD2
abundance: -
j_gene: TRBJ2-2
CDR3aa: CASSVGIIAGGPSGELFF
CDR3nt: TGTGCCAGCAGCGTTGGGATTATAGCGGGAGGGCCGTCCGGGGAGCTGTTTTTT